This TCR beta chain was documented in a study of T cells expressing NK-cell markers. Points on this clonotype: Its antigen remains unknown.

TCRdb reprocessed the 5' RACE reads, with one entry per CDR3 protein and no DNA. Across about 260,000 distinct CDR3 sequences, the top ten clones capture approximately 0.39% of the sample. The length of the CDR3 is 12 residues. Per the germline V gene, CDR1 is SQVTM and CDR2 is ANQGSEA. Overall study results and limits: HCMV specificity of the expanded NKG2C+ T cell clones stayed unclear. In a handful of donors, dominant clonotypes made up about 25-65% of CD3+CD56-NKG2C+ cells. Among CD8+ T cells from about six donors, dominant NKG2C+ clonotypes accounted for about 1.0-7.5%.

The clonotype originates from a man younger than 35 in good health. The sequenced sample was blood T cells: a sorted CD56 or NKG2C T cell subset, CD4+ or CD8+ T cells, or bulk PBMC T cells (not recorded which). The chain links TRBV29-1 to TRBJ2-1; TCRdb selects TRBD1, and the lack of DNA leaves this call unchecked. The CDR3 here is CSGSAFDGGQFF.